This section outlines one TCR beta chain sequence together with its context. Its target is not known. J gave up 4 bases and V 1 base, and 5 bases lay outside the gene matches. CDR3 length: 15 amino acids. Germline assignment: CDR1 SGHRS and CDR2 YFSETQ. The record originates from a study of graft-versus-host responses after intestinal transplantation. Assay: immunoSEQ multiplex PCR; the TCRdb copy retains only in-frame clones and omits some. The profile covers tens of thousands of clones, with over 90% appearing a single time and 0.15% to 0.2% taken by the ten largest. The chain joins TRBV5-1 to TRBJ1-1, with TRBD1 identical over 9 bases. Source: unstimulated CD4+ T cells sorted from spleen or lymph node cells, taken before transplant. This TCR was sampled from a human donor who was the organ donor for an intestinal transplant. The CDR3 nucleotides read TGCGCCAGCAGCTTGATGGCGACAGGGGGCACTGAAGCTTTCTTT. Its protein is CASSLMATGGTEAFF.